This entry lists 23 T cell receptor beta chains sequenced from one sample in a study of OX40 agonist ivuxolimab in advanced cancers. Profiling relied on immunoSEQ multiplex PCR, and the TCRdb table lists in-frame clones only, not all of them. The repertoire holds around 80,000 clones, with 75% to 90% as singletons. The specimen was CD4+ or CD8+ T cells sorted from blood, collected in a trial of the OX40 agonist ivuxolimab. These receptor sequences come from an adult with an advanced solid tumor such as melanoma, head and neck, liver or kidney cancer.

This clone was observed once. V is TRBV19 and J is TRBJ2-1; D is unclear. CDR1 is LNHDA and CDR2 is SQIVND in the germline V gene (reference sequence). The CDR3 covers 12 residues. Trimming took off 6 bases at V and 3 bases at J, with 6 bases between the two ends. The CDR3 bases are TGTGCCAGTAGCCTGAACTACAATGAGCAGTTCTTC. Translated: CASSLNYNEQFF.

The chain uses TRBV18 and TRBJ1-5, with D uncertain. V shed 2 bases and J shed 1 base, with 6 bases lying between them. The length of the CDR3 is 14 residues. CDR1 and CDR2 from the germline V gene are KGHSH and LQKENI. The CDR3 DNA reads TGTGCCAGCTCACCAAGGGCGAGCAATCAGCCCCAGCATTTT. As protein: CASSPRASNQPQHF. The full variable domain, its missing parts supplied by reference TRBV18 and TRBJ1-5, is NAGVMQNPRHLVRRRGQEARLRCSPMKGHSHVYWYRQLPEEGLKFMVYLQKENIIDESGMPKERFSAEFPKEGPSILRIQQVVRGDSAAYFCASSPRASNQPQHFGDGTRLSIL.

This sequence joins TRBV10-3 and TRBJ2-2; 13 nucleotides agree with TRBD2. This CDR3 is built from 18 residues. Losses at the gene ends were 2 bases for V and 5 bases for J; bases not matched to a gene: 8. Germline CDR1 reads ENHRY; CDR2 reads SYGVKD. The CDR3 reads CAISEPGLAGVRTGELFF. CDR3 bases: TGTGCCATCAGTGAGCCAGGACTAGCGGGAGTGAGGACCGGGGAGCTGTTTTTT.

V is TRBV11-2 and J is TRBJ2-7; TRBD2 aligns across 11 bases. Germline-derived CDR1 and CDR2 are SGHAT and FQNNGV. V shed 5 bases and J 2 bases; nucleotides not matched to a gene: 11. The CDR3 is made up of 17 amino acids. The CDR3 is CASSPFPPSGGTYEQYF. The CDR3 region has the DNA TGTGCCAGCAGCCCCTTCCCCCCTAGCGGGGGGACCTACGAGCAGTACTTC.

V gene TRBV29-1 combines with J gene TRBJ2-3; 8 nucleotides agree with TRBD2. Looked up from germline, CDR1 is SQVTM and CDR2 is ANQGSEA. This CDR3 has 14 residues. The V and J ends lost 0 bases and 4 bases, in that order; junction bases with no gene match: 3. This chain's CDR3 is CSVEESGGSDTQYF. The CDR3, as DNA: TGCAGCGTTGAAGAATCGGGAGGGTCAGATACGCAGTATTTT.

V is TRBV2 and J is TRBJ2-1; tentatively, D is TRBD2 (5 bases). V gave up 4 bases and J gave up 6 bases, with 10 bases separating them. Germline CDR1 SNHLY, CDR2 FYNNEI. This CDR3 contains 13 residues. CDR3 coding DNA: TGTGCCAGCAGTGTGGACTTAGGCAATGAGCAGTTCTTC. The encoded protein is CASSVDLGNEQFF.

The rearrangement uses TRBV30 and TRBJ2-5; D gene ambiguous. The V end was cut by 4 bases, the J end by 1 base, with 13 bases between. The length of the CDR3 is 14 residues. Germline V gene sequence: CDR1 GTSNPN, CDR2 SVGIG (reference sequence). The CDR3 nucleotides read TGTGCCTGGACCAAGGGCAGTGTCCAAGAGACCCAGTACTTC. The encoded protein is CAWTKGSVQETQYF.

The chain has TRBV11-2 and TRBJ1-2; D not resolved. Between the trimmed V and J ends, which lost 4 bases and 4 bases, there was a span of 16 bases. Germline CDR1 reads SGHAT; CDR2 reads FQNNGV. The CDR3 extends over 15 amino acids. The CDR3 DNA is TGTGCCAGCAGCTCCATCTCAAGCCCCCCCTATGGCTACACCTTC. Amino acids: CASSSISSPPYGYTF. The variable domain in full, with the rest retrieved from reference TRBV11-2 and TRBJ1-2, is EAGVAQSPRYKIIEKRQSVAFWCNPISGHATLYWYQQILGQGPKLLIQFQNNGVVDDSQLPKDRFSAERLKGVDSTLKIQPAKLEDSAVYLCASSSISSPPYGYTFGSGTRLTVV.

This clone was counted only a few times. Written as DNA, the CDR3 is TGTGCCATCAGTGAAAGGGGGGATCAGCCCCAGCATTTT. Its protein product is CAISERGDQPQHF. J is TRBJ1-5 and V is TRBV10-3; the D gene is possibly TRBD1 (6 bases). The V end was cut by 3 bases, the J end by 5 bases, with 8 bases between. This CDR3 contains 13 residues. Looked up from germline, CDR1 is ENHRY and CDR2 is SYGVKD.

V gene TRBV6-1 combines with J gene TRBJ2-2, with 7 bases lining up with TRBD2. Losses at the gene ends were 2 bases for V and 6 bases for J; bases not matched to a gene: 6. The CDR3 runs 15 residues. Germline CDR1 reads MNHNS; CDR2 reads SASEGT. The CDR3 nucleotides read TGTGCCAGCAGTGAACAGGGAGCGGGGTCCGGGGAGCTGTTTTTT. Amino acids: CASSEQGAGSGELFF.

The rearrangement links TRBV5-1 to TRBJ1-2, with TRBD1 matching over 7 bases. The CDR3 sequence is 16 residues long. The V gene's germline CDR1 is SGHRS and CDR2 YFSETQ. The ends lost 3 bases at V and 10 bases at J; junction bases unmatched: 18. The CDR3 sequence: CASSSRFTGEKRDYTF. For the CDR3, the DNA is TGCGCCAGCAGCTCCAGATTTACAGGGGAAAAAAGGGACTACACCTTC.

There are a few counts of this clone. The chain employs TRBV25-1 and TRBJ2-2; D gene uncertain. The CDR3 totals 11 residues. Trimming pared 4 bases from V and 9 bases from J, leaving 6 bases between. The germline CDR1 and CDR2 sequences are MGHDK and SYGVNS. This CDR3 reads CASSASRELFF. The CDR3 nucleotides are TGTGCCAGCAGTGCGTCCAGGGAGCTGTTTTTT.

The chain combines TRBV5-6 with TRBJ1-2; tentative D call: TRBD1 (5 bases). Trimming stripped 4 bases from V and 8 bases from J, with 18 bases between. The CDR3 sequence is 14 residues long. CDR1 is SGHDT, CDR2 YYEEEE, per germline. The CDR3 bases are TGTGCCAGCAGCAGAGACATCCCCGGGGGAGGCTACACCTTC. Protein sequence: CASSRDIPGGGYTF.

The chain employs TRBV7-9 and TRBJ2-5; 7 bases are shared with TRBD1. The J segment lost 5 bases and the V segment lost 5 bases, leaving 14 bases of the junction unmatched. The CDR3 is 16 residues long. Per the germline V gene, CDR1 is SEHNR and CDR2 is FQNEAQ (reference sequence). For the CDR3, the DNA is TGTGCCAGCAGCCCCGGACAGGCCGTCACCAGGGAGACCCAGTACTTC. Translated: CASSPGQAVTRETQYF.

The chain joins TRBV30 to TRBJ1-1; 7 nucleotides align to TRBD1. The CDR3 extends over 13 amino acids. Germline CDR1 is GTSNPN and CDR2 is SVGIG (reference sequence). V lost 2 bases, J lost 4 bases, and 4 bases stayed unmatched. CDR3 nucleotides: TGTGCCTGGAGTTACGACAGGGCCACTGAAGCTTTCTTT. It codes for CAWSYDRATEAFF.

In DNA form, the CDR3 reads TGCGCCAGCAGCTCCAGTCGGACCTGGGGAGATACGCAGTATTTT. Translated: CASSSSRTWGDTQYF. This chain uses TRBV5-1 with TRBJ2-3; D is ambiguous. The CDR3 sequence is 15 residues long. Per germline, CDR1 SGHRS and CDR2 YFSETQ. V lost 3 bases, J lost 5 bases, and 16 bases lay in between.

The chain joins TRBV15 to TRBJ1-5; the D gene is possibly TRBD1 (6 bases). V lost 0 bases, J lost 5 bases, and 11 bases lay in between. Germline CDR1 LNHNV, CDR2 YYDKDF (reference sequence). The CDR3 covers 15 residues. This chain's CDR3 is CATSRDRAGDQPQHF. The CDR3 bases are TGTGCCACCAGCAGAGATAGGGCAGGGGATCAGCCCCAGCATTTT. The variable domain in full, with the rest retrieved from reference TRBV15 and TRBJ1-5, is DAMVIQNPRYQVTQFGKPVTLSCSQTLNHNVMYWYQQKSSQAPKLLFHYYDKDFNNEADTPDNFQSRRPNTSFCFLDIRSPGLGDTAMYLCATSRDRAGDQPQHFGDGTRLSIL.

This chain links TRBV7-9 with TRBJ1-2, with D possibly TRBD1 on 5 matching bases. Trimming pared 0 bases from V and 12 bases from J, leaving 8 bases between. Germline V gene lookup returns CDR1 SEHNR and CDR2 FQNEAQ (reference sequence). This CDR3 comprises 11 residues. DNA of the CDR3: TGTGCCAGCAGCTTAGCAGGGGTGGACACCTTC. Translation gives CASSLAGVDTF.

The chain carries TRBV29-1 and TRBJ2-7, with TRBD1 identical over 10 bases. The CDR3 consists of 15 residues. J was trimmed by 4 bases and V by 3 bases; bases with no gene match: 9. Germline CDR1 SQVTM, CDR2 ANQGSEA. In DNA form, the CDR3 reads TGCAGCGTTGATGGGGGTGGGACAGGGGTTTACGAGCAGTACTTC. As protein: CSVDGGGTGVYEQYF.

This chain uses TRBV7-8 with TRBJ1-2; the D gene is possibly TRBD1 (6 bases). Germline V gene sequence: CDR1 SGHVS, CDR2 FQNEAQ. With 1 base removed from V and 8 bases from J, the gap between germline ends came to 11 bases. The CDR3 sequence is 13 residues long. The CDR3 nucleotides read TGTGCCAGCAGCTTAGGCAGGGGTGAGGGCTACACCTTC. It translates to CASSLGRGEGYTF.

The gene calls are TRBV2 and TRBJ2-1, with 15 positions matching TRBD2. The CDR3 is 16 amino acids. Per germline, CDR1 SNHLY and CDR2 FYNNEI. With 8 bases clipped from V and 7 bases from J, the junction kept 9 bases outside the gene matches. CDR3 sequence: CASYWTSGGAVNEQFF. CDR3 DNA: TGTGCCAGCTACTGGACTAGCGGGGGGGCTGTGAATGAGCAGTTCTTC.

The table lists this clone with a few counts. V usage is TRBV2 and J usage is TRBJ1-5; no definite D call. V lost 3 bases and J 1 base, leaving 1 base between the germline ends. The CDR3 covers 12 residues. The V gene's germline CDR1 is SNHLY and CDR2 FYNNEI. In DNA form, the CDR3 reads TGTGCCAGCAGTGAGAGCAATCAGCCCCAGCATTTT. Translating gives CASSESNQPQHF.

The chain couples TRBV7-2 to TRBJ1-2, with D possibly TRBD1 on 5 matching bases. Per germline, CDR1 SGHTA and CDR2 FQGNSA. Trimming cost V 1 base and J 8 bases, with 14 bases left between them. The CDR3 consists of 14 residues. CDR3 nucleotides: TGTGCCAGCAGCTTAGGGTGGCAGGGAGACGGCTACACCTTC. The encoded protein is CASSLGWQGDGYTF. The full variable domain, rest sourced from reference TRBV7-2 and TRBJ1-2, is GAGVSQSPSNKVTEKGKDVELRCDPISGHTALYWYRQSLGQGLEFLIYFQGNSAPDKSGLPSDRFSAERTGGSVSTLTIQRTQQEDSAVYLCASSLGWQGDGYTFGSGTRLTVV.